Listed here are 21 T cell receptor beta chains from one sample, sequenced in a study of shared clonotypes between healthy human individuals. Libraries were prepared by immunoSEQ multiplex PCR; TCRdb keeps only in-frame clonotypes and omits some of them. The repertoire has around 1.6 million clones, about 98% of them found once; the top ten carry roughly 0.45%. Sequences were obtained from naive CD4+ T cells sorted from blood. Subset: CD45RA+ positively selected. Source of these receptors: a man aged 25-40 years in good health.

Regarding this clone: Other nucleotide sequences in the sample specify the same CDR3. The J gene is TRBJ2-1, the V gene TRBV7-9; 9 nucleotides line up with TRBD2. V was pared by 2 bases and J by 5 bases, with 4 bases of the junction left unmatched. The CDR3 sequence is 15 residues long. CDR1 and CDR2 from the germline V gene are SEHNR and FQNEAQ (reference sequence). In nucleotides, the CDR3 is TGTGCCAGCAGCTTACGGGCGGGAGGGAACAATGAGCAGTTCTTC. Its translation is CASSLRAGGNNEQFF.

This clone was observed a single time. The V gene is TRBV7-8, the J gene TRBJ1-3; no firm D call. Trimming took 6 bases from V and 4 from J, leaving 7 bases between them. CDR3 length: 12 residues. Germline CDR1 and CDR2: SGHVS and FQNEAQ. In nucleotides, the CDR3 is TGTGCCAGCAGTTTTGGAGGAAACACCATATATTTT. Encoded protein: CASSFGGNTIYF.

The chain is built from TRBV28 and TRBJ2-3; unclear D gene. CDR3 length: 13 residues. Per the germline V gene, CDR1 is MDHEN and CDR2 is SYDVKM. Trimming took off 6 bases at V and 5 bases at J, with 12 bases between the two ends. This chain's CDR3 is CASRSPVVDTQYF. The CDR3 nucleotides are TGTGCCAGCAGAAGCCCGGTGGTAGATACGCAGTATTTT.

CDR3 in amino acids: CASSLEIQGYEQYF. Written as DNA, the CDR3 is TGTGCCAGCAGCCTAGAGATACAGGGCTACGAGCAGTACTTC. The chain is built from TRBV9 and TRBJ2-7; D is possibly TRBD1 (6 bases). This CDR3 region has 14 residues. Germline CDR1 SGDLS, CDR2 YYNGEE. Trimming took off 4 bases at V and 3 bases at J, with 14 bases between the two ends.

The chain employs TRBV5-1 and TRBJ1-3; unclear D gene. Trimming stripped 0 bases from V and 0 bases from J, with 7 bases between. Germline-derived CDR1 and CDR2 are SGHRS and YFSETQ. The CDR3 is made up of 15 amino acids. Written as DNA, the CDR3 is TGCGCCAGCAGCTTGGTAGCCAACTCTGGAAACACCATATATTTT. This sequence encodes CASSLVANSGNTIYF.

The chain recombines TRBV11-2 with TRBJ1-2; 9 bases are a match to TRBD1. Germline V CDR1 and CDR2: SGHAT, FQNNGV. CDR3 size: 14 residues. V lost 5 bases to trimming and J lost 6 bases; unmatched junction nucleotides: 7. The CDR3 DNA is TGTGCCAGCAGCCTACAACAGGGGGCGGATGGCTACACCTTC. It codes for CASSLQQGADGYTF.

The rearrangement joins TRBV4-3 to TRBJ2-7; 11 bases map to TRBD2. This CDR3 has 18 residues. From germline, CDR1 is LGHNA and CDR2 YSLEER. The V and J ends lost 2 bases and 0 bases, in that order; junction bases with no gene match: 9. The CDR3 DNA follows: TGCGCCAGCAGCCAACCTGGGTCCGGGACTAGCGGCTCCTACGAGCAGTACTTC. This sequence encodes CASSQPGSGTSGSYEQYF.

The chain links TRBV18 to TRBJ2-6; the D gene is possibly TRBD1 (5 bases). Per germline, CDR1 KGHSH and CDR2 LQKENI. The CDR3 has 16 residues. V was pared by 3 bases and J by 2 bases, with 11 bases between. CDR3 bases: TGTGCCAGCTCACCTTTTTTACAGGCTGGGGCCAACGTCCTGACTTTC. It yields the protein CASSPFLQAGANVLTF.

J is TRBJ2-5 and V is TRBV10-2; TRBD2 might be the D (6 bases). In germline, CDR1 is WSHSY, CDR2 SAAADI. The CDR3 length is 14 residues. The V and J ends lost 4 bases and 3 bases respectively, with 12 bases between them. The CDR3 reads CASSGSSGKETQYF. The CDR3 DNA follows: TGCGCCAGCAGTGGAAGTAGCGGAAAAGAGACCCAGTACTTC.

This chain links TRBV5-4 with TRBJ2-5; unclear D gene. V was shortened by 2 bases and J by 5 bases, with 7 bases between the two germline ends. Germline V gene lookup returns CDR1 SGHNT and CDR2 YYREEE (reference sequence). This CDR3 contains 12 residues. DNA of the CDR3: TGTGCCAGCAGCTTACAGTCCGAGACCCAGTACTTC. Translating it yields CASSLQSETQYF.

This chain links TRBV5-1 with TRBJ2-7; TRBD2 matches 9 bases. Per germline, CDR1 SGHRS and CDR2 YFSETQ. The CDR3 spans 15 residues. V gave up 4 bases and J gave up 2 bases; unmatched junction bases: 7. This CDR3 reads CASSLGAGGTYEQYF. In nucleotides, the CDR3 is TGCGCCAGCAGCCTGGGGGCGGGAGGGACCTACGAGCAGTACTTC.

V gene TRBV2 combines with J gene TRBJ2-6; 7 nucleotides align to TRBD1. This CDR3 has 15 amino acids. Germline CDR1 reads SNHLY; CDR2 reads FYNNEI. Trimming removed 7 bases from V and 2 bases from J; junction bases left unmatched: 5. The CDR3 reads CASILDRAGANVLTF. The DNA for the CDR3 is TGTGCCAGCATTCTCGACAGGGCTGGGGCCAACGTCCTGACTTTC.

This clone was seen once. The chain uses TRBV7-2 and TRBJ2-7; 9 bases match TRBD2. V was pared by 5 bases and J by 3 bases, with 8 bases of the junction left unmatched. This CDR3 comprises 15 residues. Looked up from germline, CDR1 is SGHTA and CDR2 is FQGNSA. DNA of the CDR3: TGTGCCAGCAGCCTCGGACCTAGCGGGAACTACGAGCAGTACTTC. This translates into CASSLGPSGNYEQYF.

This clone appeared a single time. V is TRBV9 and J is TRBJ2-2; D is perhaps TRBD1 (5 bases). With 3 bases removed from V and 4 bases from J, the gap between germline ends came to 10 bases. Germline CDR1 SGDLS, CDR2 YYNGEE. This CDR3 region has 14 residues. In DNA, the CDR3 is TGTGCCAGCAGCGCCAGGACACCCACCGGGGAGCTGTTTTTT. As protein: CASSARTPTGELFF.

This chain joins TRBV7-9 and TRBJ2-5; D is unclear. V dropped 0 bases and J dropped 0 bases, with 8 bases sitting between them. Germline CDR1 reads SEHNR; CDR2 reads FQNEAQ (reference sequence). The CDR3 sequence is 15 residues long. The CDR3 loop reads CASSLAVGYQETQYF. The CDR3 nucleotides read TGTGCCAGCAGCTTAGCTGTGGGATACCAAGAGACCCAGTACTTC.

The chain combines TRBV6-5 with TRBJ2-7; D is uncertain. CDR3 length equals 15 residues. V was pared by 0 bases and J by 2 bases, with 11 bases between. Per the germline V gene, CDR1 is MNHEY and CDR2 is SVGAGI. The CDR3 protein is CASSYSEDSPYEQYF. CDR3 DNA: TGTGCCAGCAGTTACTCAGAAGACTCTCCCTACGAGCAGTACTTC.

Points on this clone: The same CDR3 arises from other DNA sequences in this sample as well. This rearrangement joins TRBV5-1 to TRBJ2-5; D is unclear. Germline V CDR1 and CDR2: SGHRS, YFSETQ. Trimming took off 0 bases at V and 1 base at J, with 7 bases between the two ends. The CDR3 totals 14 residues. The CDR3 protein is CASSLVGVQETQYF. DNA for the CDR3: TGCGCCAGCAGCTTGGTTGGGGTCCAAGAGACCCAGTACTTC.

The genes are TRBV7-9 and TRBJ1-1; possible D gene TRBD1, 6 bases. Trimming took 4 bases from V and 5 from J, leaving 11 bases between them. This CDR3 has 13 residues. CDR1 and CDR2 from the germline V gene are SEHNR and FQNEAQ (reference sequence). The CDR3 DNA reads TGTGCCAGCAGCTCCAGGGGATGGACTGAAGCTTTCTTT. This codes for CASSSRGWTEAFF.

The genes are TRBV18 and TRBJ1-5; tentatively, D is TRBD1 (5 bases). CDR1 KGHSH and CDR2 LQKENI come from the germline V gene. The CDR3 is 15 residues long. Trimming took 2 bases from V and 5 from J, leaving 13 bases between them. The CDR3 DNA follows: TGTGCCAGCTCACCAAAGGGGTCTTGGGATCAGCCCCAGCATTTT. Its translation is CASSPKGSWDQPQHF. The full variable domain, in which reference TRBV18 and TRBJ1-5 provide the parts outside the CDR3, is NAGVMQNPRHLVRRRGQEARLRCSPMKGHSHVYWYRQLPEEGLKFMVYLQKENIIDESGMPKERFSAEFPKEGPSILRIQQVVRGDSAAYFCASSPKGSWDQPQHFGDGTRLSIL.

The chain links TRBV10-3 to TRBJ2-1, with 10 bases lining up with TRBD2. Germline CDR1 reads ENHRY; CDR2 reads SYGVKD. This CDR3 has 15 residues. The trim removed 0 bases at V and 8 bases at J, leaving 4 bases unmatched. The CDR3 loop is CAISESLAGAHEQFF. The CDR3 coding sequence is TGTGCCATCAGTGAGTCGCTAGCGGGAGCCCATGAGCAGTTCTTC.

The chain carries TRBV5-1 and TRBJ2-3; no clear D. V was clipped by 5 bases and J by 0 bases, with 10 bases between them. The CDR3 has 14 amino acids. The germline gives CDR1 SGHRS, CDR2 YFSETQ. The chain's CDR3 is CASRRSGSTDTQYF. The CDR3 DNA reads as TGCGCCAGCAGAAGGTCCGGGAGCACAGATACGCAGTATTTT. Based on the CDR3 plus reference TRBV5-1 and TRBJ2-3, the full variable domain is KAGVTQTPRYLIKTRGQQVTLSCSPISGHRSVSWYQQTPGQGLQFLFEYFSETQRNKGNFPGRFSGRQFSNSRSEMNVSTLELGDSALYLCASRRSGSTDTQYFGPGTRLTVL.